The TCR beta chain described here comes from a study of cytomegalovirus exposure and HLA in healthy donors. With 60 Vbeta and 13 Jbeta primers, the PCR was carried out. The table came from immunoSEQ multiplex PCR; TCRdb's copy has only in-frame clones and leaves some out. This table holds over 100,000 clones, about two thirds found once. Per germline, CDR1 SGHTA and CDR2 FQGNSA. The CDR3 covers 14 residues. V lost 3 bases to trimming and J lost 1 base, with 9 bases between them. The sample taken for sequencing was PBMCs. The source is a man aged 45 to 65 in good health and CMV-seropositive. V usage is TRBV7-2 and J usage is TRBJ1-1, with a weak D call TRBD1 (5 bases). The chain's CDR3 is CASSLVGPNTEAFF. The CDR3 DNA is TGTGCCAGCAGCTTGGTGGGGCCGAACACTGAAGCTTTCTTT.